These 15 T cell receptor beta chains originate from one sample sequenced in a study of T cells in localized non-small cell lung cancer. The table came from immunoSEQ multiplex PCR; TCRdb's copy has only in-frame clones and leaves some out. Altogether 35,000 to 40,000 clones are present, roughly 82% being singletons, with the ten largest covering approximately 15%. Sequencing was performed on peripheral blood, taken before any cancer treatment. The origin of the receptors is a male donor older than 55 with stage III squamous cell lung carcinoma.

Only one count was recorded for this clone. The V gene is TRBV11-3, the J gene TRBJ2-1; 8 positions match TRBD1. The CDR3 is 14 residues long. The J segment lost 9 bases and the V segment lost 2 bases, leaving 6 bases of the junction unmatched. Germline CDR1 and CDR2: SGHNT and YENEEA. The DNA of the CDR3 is TGTGCCAGCAGCTTATCCCAGGGGGCCGGTGAGCAGTTCTTC. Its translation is CASSLSQGAGEQFF.

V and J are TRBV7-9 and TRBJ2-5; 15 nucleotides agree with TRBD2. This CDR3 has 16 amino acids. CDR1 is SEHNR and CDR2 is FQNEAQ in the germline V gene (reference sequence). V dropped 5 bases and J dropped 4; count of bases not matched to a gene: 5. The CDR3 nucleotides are TGTGCCAGCAGCCAAGGACTAGCGGGAGGGGGAGAGACCCAGTACTTC. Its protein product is CASSQGLAGGGETQYF.

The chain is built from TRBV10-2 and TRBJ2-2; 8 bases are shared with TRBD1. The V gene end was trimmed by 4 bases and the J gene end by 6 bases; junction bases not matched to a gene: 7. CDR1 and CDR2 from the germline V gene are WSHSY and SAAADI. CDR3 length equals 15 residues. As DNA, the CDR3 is TGCGCCAGCAGTGGATCGCAGGGGGCGGCCGGGGAGCTGTTTTTT. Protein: CASSGSQGAAGELFF.

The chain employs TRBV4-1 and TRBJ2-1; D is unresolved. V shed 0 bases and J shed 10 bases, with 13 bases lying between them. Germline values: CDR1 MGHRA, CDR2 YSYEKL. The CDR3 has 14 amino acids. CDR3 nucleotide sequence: TGCGCCAGCAGCCAAGATTTGGTAGCCGGGGAGCAGTTCTTC. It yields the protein CASSQDLVAGEQFF.

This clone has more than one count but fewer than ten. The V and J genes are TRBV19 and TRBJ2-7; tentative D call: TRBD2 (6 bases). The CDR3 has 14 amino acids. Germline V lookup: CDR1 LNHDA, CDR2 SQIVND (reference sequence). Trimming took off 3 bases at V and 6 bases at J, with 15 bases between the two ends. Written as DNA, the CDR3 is TGTGCCAGTAGTATGTCTCGGGGACTTGTCGAGCAGTACTTC. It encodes CASSMSRGLVEQYF.

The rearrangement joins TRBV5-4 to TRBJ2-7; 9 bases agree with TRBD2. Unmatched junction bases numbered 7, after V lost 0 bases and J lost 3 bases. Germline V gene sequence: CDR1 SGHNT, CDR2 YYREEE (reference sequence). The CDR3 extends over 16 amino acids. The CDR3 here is CASSLEGLARDYEQYF. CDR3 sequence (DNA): TGTGCCAGCAGCTTGGAAGGACTAGCGCGAGACTACGAGCAGTACTTC.

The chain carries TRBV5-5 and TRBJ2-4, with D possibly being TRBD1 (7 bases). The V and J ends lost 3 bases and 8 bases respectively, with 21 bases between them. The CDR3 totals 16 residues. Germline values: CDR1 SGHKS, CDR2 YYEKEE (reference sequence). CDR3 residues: CASSSVPGQRADIQYF. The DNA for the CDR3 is TGTGCCAGCAGCTCCGTCCCGGGACAGCGGGCAGACATTCAGTACTTC.

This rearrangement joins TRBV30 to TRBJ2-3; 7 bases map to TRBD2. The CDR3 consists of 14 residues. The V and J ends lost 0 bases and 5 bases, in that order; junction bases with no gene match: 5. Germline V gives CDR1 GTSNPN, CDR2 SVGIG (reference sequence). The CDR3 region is CAWSVVAGEDTQYF. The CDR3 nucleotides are TGTGCCTGGAGTGTGGTTGCGGGAGAAGATACGCAGTATTTT. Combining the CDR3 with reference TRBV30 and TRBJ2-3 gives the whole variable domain SQTIHQWPATLVQPVGSPLSLECTVEGTSNPNLYWYRQAAGRGLQLLFYSVGIGQISSEVPQNLSASRPQDRQFILSSKKLLLSDSGFYLCAWSVVAGEDTQYFGPGTRLTVL.

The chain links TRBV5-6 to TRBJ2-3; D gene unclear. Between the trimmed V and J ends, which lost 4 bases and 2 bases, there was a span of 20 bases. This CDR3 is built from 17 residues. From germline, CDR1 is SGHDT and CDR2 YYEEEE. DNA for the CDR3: TGTGCCAGCAGCACCGGCCCAACAGAATATTACACAGATACGCAGTATTTT. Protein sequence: CASSTGPTEYYTDTQYF.

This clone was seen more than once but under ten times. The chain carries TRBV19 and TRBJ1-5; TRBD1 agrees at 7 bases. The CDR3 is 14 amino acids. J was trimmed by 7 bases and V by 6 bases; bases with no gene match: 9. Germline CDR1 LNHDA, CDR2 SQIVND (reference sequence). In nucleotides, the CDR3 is TGTGCCAGTAGGGGATCGACAGGGTGGCAGCCCCAGCATTTT. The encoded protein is CASRGSTGWQPQHF.

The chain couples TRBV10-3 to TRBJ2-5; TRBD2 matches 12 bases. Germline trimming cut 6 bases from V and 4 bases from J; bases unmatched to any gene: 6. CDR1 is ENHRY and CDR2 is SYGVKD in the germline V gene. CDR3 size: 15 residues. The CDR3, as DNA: TGTGCCATCAGGACTAGCGGGGGCCCGGTAGAGACCCAGTACTTC. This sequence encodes CAIRTSGGPVETQYF.

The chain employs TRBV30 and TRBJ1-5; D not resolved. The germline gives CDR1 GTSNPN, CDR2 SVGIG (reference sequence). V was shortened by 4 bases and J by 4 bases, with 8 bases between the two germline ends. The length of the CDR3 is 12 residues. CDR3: CAWNEYNQPQHF. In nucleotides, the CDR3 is TGTGCCTGGAATGAGTATAATCAGCCCCAGCATTTT.

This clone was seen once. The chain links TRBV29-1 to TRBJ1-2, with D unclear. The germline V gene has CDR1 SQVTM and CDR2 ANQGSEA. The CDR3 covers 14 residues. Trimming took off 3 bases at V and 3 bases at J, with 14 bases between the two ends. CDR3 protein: CSVDVGEYDYGYTF. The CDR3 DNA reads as TGCAGCGTTGACGTCGGGGAATATGACTATGGCTACACCTTC.

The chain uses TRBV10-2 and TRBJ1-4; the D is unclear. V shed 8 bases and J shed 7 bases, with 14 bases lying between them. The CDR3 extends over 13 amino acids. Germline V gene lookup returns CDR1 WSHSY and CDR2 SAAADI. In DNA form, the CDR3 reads TGCGCCAGCGTAAGGACTGTAGGTGAAAAACTGTTTTTT. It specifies CASVRTVGEKLFF.

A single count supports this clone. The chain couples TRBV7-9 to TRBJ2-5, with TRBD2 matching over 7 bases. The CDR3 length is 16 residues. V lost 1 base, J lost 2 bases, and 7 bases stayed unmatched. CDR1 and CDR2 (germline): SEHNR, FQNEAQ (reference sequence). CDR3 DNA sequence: TGTGCCAGCAGCTTAGGGGTTTCTAGCGGTCAAGAGACCCAGTACTTC. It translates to CASSLGVSSGQETQYF.